The T cell receptor beta chain under discussion was sequenced for a study of T-cell reconstitution after alpha-beta-depleted transplantation in children. The V gene's germline CDR1 is SGHNT and CDR2 YYREEE (reference sequence). The CDR3 extends over 14 amino acids. Trimming cost V 2 bases and J 4 bases, with 13 bases left between them. The TCRbeta library incorporated unique molecular identifiers. In TCRdb, the PCR reads were re-called with MiXCR into one record per CDR3 protein. The profile covers 500,000 to 600,000 distinct CDR3 sequences, with approximately 29% appearing a single time and roughly 2.5% taken by the ten largest.

The sequences come from PBMCs from the stem cell graft donor, collected from the stem cell graft. This TCR came from a human donor who donated a stem cell graft to a child with aplastic anemia. The chain uses TRBV5-4 and TRBJ2-7; possible D gene TRBD2, 6 bases. DNA for the CDR3: TGTGCCAGCAGCTTCGCACTAGCTTCATACGAGCAGTACTTC. This gives the protein CASSFALASYEQYF.